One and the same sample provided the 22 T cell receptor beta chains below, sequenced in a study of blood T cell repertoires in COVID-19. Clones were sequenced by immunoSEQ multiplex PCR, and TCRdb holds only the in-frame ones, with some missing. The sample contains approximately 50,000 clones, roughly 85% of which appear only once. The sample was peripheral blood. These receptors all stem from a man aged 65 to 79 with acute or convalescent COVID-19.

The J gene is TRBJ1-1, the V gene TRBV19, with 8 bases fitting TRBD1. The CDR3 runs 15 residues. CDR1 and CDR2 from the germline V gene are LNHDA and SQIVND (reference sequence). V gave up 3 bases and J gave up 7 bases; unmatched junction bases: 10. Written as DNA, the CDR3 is TGTGCCAGTAGTATTATCCCCACAGGACAGGGTGAAGCTTTCTTT. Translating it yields CASSIIPTGQGEAFF. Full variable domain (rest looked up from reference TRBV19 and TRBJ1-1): DGGITQSPKYLFRKEGQNVTLSCEQNLNHDAMYWYRQDPGQGLRLIYYSQIVNDFQKGDIAEGYSVSREKKESFPLTVTSAQKNPTAFYLCASSIIPTGQGEAFFGQGTRLTVV.

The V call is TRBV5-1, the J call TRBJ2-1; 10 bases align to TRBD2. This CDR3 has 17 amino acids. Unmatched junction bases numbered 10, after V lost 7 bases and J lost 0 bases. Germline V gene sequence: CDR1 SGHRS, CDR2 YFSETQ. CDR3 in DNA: TGCGCCAGCTCCCGATTAGCGGGGGGTAGCTCCTACAATGAGCAGTTCTTC. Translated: CASSRLAGGSSYNEQFF. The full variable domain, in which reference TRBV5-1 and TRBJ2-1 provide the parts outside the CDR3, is KAGVTQTPRYLIKTRGQQVTLSCSPISGHRSVSWYQQTPGQGLQFLFEYFSETQRNKGNFPGRFSGRQFSNSRSEMNVSTLELGDSALYLCASSRLAGGSSYNEQFFGPGTRLTVL.

The CDR3 here is CASSDPGGSTYEQYF. The CDR3 nucleotides are TGTGCCAGCAGTGACCCCGGGGGTAGTACCTACGAGCAGTACTTC. This chain links TRBV6-1 with TRBJ2-7; D is perhaps TRBD2 (6 bases). Trimming removed 3 bases at V and 2 bases at J, with 14 bases between. The V gene's germline CDR1 is MNHNS and CDR2 SASEGT. The CDR3 has 15 residues.

The CDR3 nucleotides read TGTGCCAGCCCGACCTACTACGGACAGACCCGTCTTGCGCGCTACACCTTC. Protein sequence: CASPTYYGQTRLARYTF. The rearrangement links TRBV18 to TRBJ1-2, with a weak D call TRBD1 (6 bases). Germline V gene data show CDR1 as KGHSH and CDR2 as LQKENI. The CDR3 consists of 17 residues. V was trimmed by 8 bases and J by 9 bases, leaving 31 bases between them.

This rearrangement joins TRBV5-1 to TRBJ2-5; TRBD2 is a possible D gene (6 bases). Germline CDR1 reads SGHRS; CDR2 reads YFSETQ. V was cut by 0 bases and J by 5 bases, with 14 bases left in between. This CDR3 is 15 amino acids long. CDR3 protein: CASSLAVSRGETQYF. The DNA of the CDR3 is TGCGCCAGCAGCTTGGCGGTCTCCCGGGGGGAGACCCAGTACTTC.

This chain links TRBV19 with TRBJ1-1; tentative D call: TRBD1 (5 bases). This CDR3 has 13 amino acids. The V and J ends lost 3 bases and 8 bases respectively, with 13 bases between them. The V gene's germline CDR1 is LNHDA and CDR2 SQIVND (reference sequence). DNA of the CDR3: TGTGCCAGTAGTATTCGGACAAAGGGGGAAGCTTTCTTT. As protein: CASSIRTKGEAFF.

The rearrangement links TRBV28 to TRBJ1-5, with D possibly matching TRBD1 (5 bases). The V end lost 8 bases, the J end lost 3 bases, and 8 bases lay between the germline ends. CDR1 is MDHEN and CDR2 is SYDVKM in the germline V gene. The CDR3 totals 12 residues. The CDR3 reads CASQGPNQPQHF. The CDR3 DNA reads TGTGCCAGCCAGGGTCCCAATCAGCCCCAGCATTTT.

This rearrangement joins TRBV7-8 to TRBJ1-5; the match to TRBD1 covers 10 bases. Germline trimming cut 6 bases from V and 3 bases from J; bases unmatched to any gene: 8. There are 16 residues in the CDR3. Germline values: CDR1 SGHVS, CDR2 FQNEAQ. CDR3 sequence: CASSWGGQGINQPQHF. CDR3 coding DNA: TGTGCCAGCAGTTGGGGGGGACAGGGGATCAATCAGCCCCAGCATTTT.

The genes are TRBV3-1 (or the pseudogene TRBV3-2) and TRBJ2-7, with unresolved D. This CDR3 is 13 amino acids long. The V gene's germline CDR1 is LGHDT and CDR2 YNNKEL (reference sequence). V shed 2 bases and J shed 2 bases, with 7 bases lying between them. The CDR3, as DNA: TGTGCCAGCAGCCAAACTACCACCTACGAGCAGTACTTC. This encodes CASSQTTTYEQYF.

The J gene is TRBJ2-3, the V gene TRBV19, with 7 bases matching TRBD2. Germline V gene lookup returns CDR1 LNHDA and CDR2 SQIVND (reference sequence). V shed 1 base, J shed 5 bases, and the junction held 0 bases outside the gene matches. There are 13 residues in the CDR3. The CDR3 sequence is CASSIGGGDTQYF. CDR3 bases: TGTGCCAGTAGTATAGGGGGGGGAGATACGCAGTATTTT.

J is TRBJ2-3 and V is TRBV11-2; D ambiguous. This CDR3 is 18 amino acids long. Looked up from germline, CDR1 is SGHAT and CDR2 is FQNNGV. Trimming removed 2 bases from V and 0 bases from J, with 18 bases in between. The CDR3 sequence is CASSLSYGYSTSTDTQYF. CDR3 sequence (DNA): TGTGCCAGCAGCTTATCTTATGGCTACAGCACTAGCACAGATACGCAGTATTTT.

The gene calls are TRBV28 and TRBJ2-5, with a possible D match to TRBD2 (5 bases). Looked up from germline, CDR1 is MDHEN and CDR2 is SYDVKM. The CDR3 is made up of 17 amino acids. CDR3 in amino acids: CPIGKPARWARRETQYF. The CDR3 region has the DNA TGTCCCATCGGGAAGCCGGCCCGTTGGGCCCGACGGGAGACCCAGTACTTC.

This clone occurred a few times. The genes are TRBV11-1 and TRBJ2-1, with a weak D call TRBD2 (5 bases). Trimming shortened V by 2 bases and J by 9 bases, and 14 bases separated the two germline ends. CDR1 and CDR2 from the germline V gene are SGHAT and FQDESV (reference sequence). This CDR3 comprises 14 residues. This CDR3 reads CASSLNGNHREQFF. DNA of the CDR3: TGTGCCAGCAGCTTAAACGGGAACCATCGTGAGCAGTTCTTC.

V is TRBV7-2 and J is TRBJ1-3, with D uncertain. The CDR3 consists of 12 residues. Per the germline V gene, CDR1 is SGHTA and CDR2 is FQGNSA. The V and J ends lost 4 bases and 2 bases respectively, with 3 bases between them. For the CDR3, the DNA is TGTGCCAGCAGCTCCACTGGAAACACCATATATTTT. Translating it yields CASSSTGNTIYF.

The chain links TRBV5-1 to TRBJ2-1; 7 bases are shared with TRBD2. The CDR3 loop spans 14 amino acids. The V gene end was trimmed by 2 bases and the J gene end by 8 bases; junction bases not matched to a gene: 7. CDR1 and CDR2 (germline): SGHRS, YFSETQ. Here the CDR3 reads CASSFRAGEHEQFF. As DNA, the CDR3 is TGCGCCAGCAGCTTTAGGGCGGGAGAACATGAGCAGTTCTTC.

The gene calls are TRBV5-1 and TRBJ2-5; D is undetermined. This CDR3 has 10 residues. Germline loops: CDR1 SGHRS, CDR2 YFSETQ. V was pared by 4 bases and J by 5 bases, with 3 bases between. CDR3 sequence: CASSGETQYF. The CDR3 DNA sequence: TGCGCCAGCAGCGGCGAGACCCAGTACTTC.

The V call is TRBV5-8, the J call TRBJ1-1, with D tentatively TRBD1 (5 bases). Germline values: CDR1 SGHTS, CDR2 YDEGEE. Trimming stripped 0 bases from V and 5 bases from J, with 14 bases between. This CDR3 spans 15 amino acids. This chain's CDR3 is CASSLALGGPTEAFF. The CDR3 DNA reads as TGTGCCAGCAGCTTGGCCTTGGGGGGTCCGACTGAAGCTTTCTTT.

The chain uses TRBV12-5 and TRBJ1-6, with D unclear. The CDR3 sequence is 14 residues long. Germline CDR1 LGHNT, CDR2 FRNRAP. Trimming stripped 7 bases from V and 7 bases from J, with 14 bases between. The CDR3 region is CASANGFGNSPLHF. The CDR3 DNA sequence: TGTGCTAGTGCTAACGGGTTCGGGAATTCACCCCTCCACTTT.

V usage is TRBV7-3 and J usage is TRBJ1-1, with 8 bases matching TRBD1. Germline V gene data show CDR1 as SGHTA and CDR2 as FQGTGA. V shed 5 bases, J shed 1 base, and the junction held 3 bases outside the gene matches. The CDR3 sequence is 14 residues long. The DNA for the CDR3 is TGTGCCAGCAGCCCGCAGGGGGCGAACACTGAAGCTTTCTTT. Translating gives CASSPQGANTEAFF.

This CDR3 reads CAVSGGQITGELFF. The DNA of the CDR3 is TGTGCCGTAAGTGGCGGGCAGATCACCGGGGAGCTGTTTTTT. The rearrangement uses TRBV19 and TRBJ2-2; weak D call: TRBD2 (5 bases). V was trimmed by 11 bases and J by 4 bases, leaving 17 bases between them. Germline V gene sequence: CDR1 LNHDA, CDR2 SQIVND (reference sequence). The CDR3 loop spans 14 amino acids.

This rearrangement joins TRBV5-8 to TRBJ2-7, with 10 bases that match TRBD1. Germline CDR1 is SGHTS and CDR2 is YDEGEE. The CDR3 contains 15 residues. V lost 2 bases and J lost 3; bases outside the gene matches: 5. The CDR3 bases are TGTGCCAGCAGCTTAACAGGACAGGGGGTCTACGAGCAGTACTTC. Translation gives CASSLTGQGVYEQYF.

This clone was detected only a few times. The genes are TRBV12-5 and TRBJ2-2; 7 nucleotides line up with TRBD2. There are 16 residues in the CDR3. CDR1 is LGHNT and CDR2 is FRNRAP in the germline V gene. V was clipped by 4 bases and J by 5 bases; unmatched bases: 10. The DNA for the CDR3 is TGTGCTAGTGGTTCGGGCACTCTAGCGGCAACCGGGGAGCTGTTTTTT. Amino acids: CASGSGTLAATGELFF.